Described below is a single TCR beta chain sequence and its context. Its antigen is not identified. The sample originates from a study of T cell responses to AZD1222 COVID-19 vaccine. Findings and limits, study-wide: Clonal diversity was possibly underestimated, and white British individuals and females predominated among donors. When two AZD1222 doses had been given, Spike-specific TCR breadth and depth rose.

The method was immunoSEQ multiplex PCR; TCRdb's version includes in-frame clones alone and lacks a portion of them. The repertoire holds 70,000 to 95,000 clones, with more than 85% as singletons. Samples with a second dose at about 4 or about 12 weeks were pooled together. The V end was cut by 5 bases, the J end by 4 bases, with 11 bases between. The CDR3 totals 13 residues. Germline V lookup: CDR1 SGHVS, CDR2 FQNEAQ. This sequence originates from an adult who received the AZD1222 COVID-19 vaccine. The V call is TRBV7-8, the J call TRBJ2-5, with D perhaps TRBD1 (5 bases). Material: peripheral blood, obtained 28 days after the second AZD1222 dose. The CDR3: CASSTRQLETQYF. The CDR3 bases are TGTGCCAGCAGCACCCGACAGCTAGAGACCCAGTACTTC.